Reported below is one T cell receptor (beta chain). Its target is not known. Profiled with immunoSEQ multiplex PCR; TCRdb holds only in-frame clones, not every one. The repertoire has hundreds of thousands of clones, about three quarters of them found once; the top ten carry more than 1.5%. This entry comes from a study of shared clonotypes between healthy human individuals. Study conclusions and caveats: Blood was the only sampled material, and tissue repertoires likely differ. In several donors, approximately 5% of naive CD4 clonotypes appeared in common.

Germline V gene sequence: CDR1 SGHNT, CDR2 YYREEE (reference sequence). This CDR3 is 15 amino acids long. V lost 0 bases to trimming and J lost 4 bases, with 13 bases between them. The rearrangement joins TRBV5-4 to TRBJ2-5; possible D gene TRBD2, 5 bases. The TCR originated in a woman aged 30 to 39 in good health. Sequences were obtained from memory CD4+ T cells sorted from blood. Subset of the sample: CD45RA-negative fraction. CDR3 amino acids: CASSLAGLATETQYF. The DNA of the CDR3 is TGTGCCAGCAGCTTGGCCGGGCTAGCCACAGAGACCCAGTACTTC.